The next 21 T cell receptor beta chains were all read from a single sample in a study of T cell repertoires in cytomegalovirus infection. TCRdb used MiXCR to reprocess the reads, holding one entry per CDR3 protein. The sample includes more than 85,000 distinct CDR3 sequences, 16% seen only once; the top ten take about 8.8%. Input material: PBMCs. These receptors came from a human donor in good health (CMV status not recorded). Some clones in this sample may be carry-over from other donors' samples.

The V and J genes are TRBV4-1 and TRBJ2-6, with D possibly being TRBD1 (5 bases). The CDR3 consists of 16 residues. The germline V gene encodes CDR1 MGHRA and CDR2 YSYEKL. Trimming stripped 6 bases from V and 4 bases from J, with 16 bases between. The CDR3 DNA reads as TGCGCCAGCAGTCTGACAGCGCCGTCCGGGGCCAACGTCCTGACTTTC. It yields the protein CASSLTAPSGANVLTF.

This clonotype was counted only a few times. The rearrangement links TRBV5-6 to TRBJ2-1; unclear D gene. V lost 2 bases and J lost 0, with 9 bases in between. Germline loops: CDR1 SGHDT, CDR2 YYEEEE. CDR3 length: 15 amino acids. CDR3 sequence: CASSLIEGSYNEQFF. The CDR3 bases are TGTGCCAGCAGCTTAATCGAAGGCTCCTACAATGAGCAGTTCTTC.

A few counts support this clonotype. The V and J genes are TRBV6-2 or TRBV6-3 and TRBJ2-3, with D possibly TRBD2 on 5 matching bases. This CDR3 region has 14 residues. Trimming cost V 5 bases and J 4 bases, with 13 bases left between them. Germline V gene sequence: CDR1 MNHEY, CDR2 SVGEGT. The CDR3 DNA follows: TGTGCCAGCAGTGCCCTCTCTAGCTCAGATACGCAGTATTTT. This codes for CASSALSSSDTQYF.

This clonotype has a count of ten or more. The V and J genes are TRBV7-9 and TRBJ2-3; no definite D call. The length of the CDR3 is 14 residues. V was cut by 5 bases and J by 1 base, with 10 bases left in between. Germline CDR1 reads SEHNR; CDR2 reads FQNEAQ (reference sequence). This CDR3 is CASSTPMGTDTQYF. The DNA for the CDR3 is TGTGCCAGCAGCACACCGATGGGCACAGATACGCAGTATTTT.

This clonotype occurred many times. The V gene is TRBV6-1, the J gene TRBJ1-5, with 8 positions matching TRBD1. Germline V gives CDR1 MNHNS, CDR2 SASEGT. Trimming took 6 bases from V and 6 from J; bases not matched to a gene: 13. The CDR3 consists of 16 residues. CDR3 DNA sequence: TGTGCCAGCAGGAAACTCGACAGGGGCTTGTCTCAGCCCCAGCATTTT. Translating gives CASRKLDRGLSQPQHF.

The J gene is TRBJ1-1, the V gene TRBV12-3 or TRBV12-4; possible D gene TRBD1, 6 bases. Trimming took 5 bases from V and 0 from J, leaving 13 bases between them. The CDR3 extends over 15 amino acids. The CDR3 protein is CASSINRDMNTEAFF. CDR3 bases: TGTGCCAGCAGTATAAACAGGGATATGAACACTGAAGCTTTCTTT.

This clonotype was seen only a few times. The rearrangement links TRBV28 to TRBJ2-2, with D uncertain. The CDR3 has 15 residues. The V gene's germline CDR1 is MDHEN and CDR2 SYDVKM. Trimming removed 3 bases from V and 4 bases from J, with 12 bases in between. The CDR3 bases are TGTGCCAGCAGTTTGAACAGTAAGGGCACCGGGGAGCTGTTTTTT. Protein sequence: CASSLNSKGTGELFF.

Regarding this clonotype: This may stem from a read error, because a much larger clone lies one nucleotide away. The chain employs TRBV12-3 or TRBV12-4 and TRBJ1-1; 8 positions match TRBD1. The CDR3 is 14 amino acids. The CDR3 nucleotides are TGTGCCAGCAGTTTTCGGACAGGGATCACTGGAGCTTTCTTT. Translated: CASSFRTGITGAFF.

This clonotype occurred many times. The J gene is TRBJ1-4, the V gene TRBV25-1; D is unresolved. The CDR3 runs to 14 residues. The V end lost 4 bases, the J end lost 6 bases, and 12 bases lay between the germline ends. In germline, CDR1 is MGHDK, CDR2 SYGVNS. DNA for the CDR3: TGTGCCAGCAGTGTTGGAGAAACGGATGAAAAACTGTTTTTT. It is translated as CASSVGETDEKLFF.

The chain couples TRBV7-2 to TRBJ1-5; D possibly corresponds to TRBD1 (6 bases). The CDR3 is 13 residues long. Trimming shortened V by 6 bases and J by 6 bases, and 12 bases separated the two germline ends. Per germline, CDR1 SGHTA and CDR2 FQGNSA. In DNA form, the CDR3 reads TGTGCCAGCAGTTTACAGGGTTTTCAGCCCCAGCATTTT. Protein sequence: CASSLQGFQPQHF.

This clonotype was counted many times. This chain uses TRBV7-2 with TRBJ1-2; 7 bases map to TRBD1. The CDR3 extends over 15 amino acids. From germline, CDR1 is SGHTA and CDR2 FQGNSA. J lost 2 bases, V lost 3 bases, and 6 bases had no gene match. DNA of the CDR3: TGTGCCAGCAGCTTGTCCGGGACAGACAACTATGGCTACACCTTC. This encodes CASSLSGTDNYGYTF.

The sample holds a few counts of this clonotype. The gene calls are TRBV29-1 and TRBJ2-1; no clear D gene. Germline-derived CDR1 and CDR2 are SQVTM and ANQGSEA. The CDR3 spans 13 residues. V lost 7 bases and J 0 bases, leaving 10 bases between the germline ends. This CDR3 reads CSAYSSSYNEQFF. DNA of the CDR3: TGCAGCGCCTACAGTAGCTCCTACAATGAGCAGTTCTTC.

This chain joins TRBV20-1 and TRBJ2-7; 7 bases are shared with TRBD1. The germline CDR1 and CDR2 sequences are DFQATT and SNEGSKA (reference sequence). V trimming: 6 bases; J trimming: 5 bases; junction bases outside the gene matches: 10. The length of the CDR3 is 13 residues. The CDR3 is CSAKMTGSNEQYF. DNA of the CDR3: TGCAGTGCAAAGATGACAGGGTCCAACGAGCAGTACTTC.

The CDR3 DNA follows: TGTGCCAGTAGGGATTTATTAAGGGCGGATACGCAGTATTTT. It specifies CASRDLLRADTQYF. The genes are TRBV19 and TRBJ2-3; no reliable D call. Trimming cost V 6 bases and J 6 bases, with 16 bases left between them. The CDR3 has 14 residues. Germline CDR1 is LNHDA and CDR2 is SQIVND (reference sequence).

This clonotype was seen a few times. The rearrangement links TRBV5-6 to TRBJ2-7; D gene uncertain. The CDR3 consists of 12 residues. V lost 5 bases and J 7 bases, leaving 13 bases between the germline ends. Germline CDR1 SGHDT, CDR2 YYEEEE. DNA for the CDR3: TGTGCCAGCAGTCTCCGAGTGAAAGAGCAGTACTTC. Residues: CASSLRVKEQYF. Supplemented by reference TRBV5-6 and TRBJ2-7, the full variable domain reads DAGVTQSPTHLIKTRGQQVTLRCSPKSGHDTVSWYQQALGQGPQFIFQYYEEEERQRGNFPDRFSGHQFPNYSSELNVNALLLGDSALYLCASSLRVKEQYFGPGTRLTVT.

This clonotype was recorded at least ten times. The genes are TRBV7-6 and TRBJ1-4; D remains ambiguous. The V and J ends lost 1 base and 0 bases respectively, with 3 bases between them. The CDR3 consists of 14 residues. Germline V gene sequence: CDR1 SGHVS, CDR2 FNYEAQ. The DNA for the CDR3 is TGTGCCAGCAGCTTAGGAGCAACTAATGAAAAACTGTTTTTT. Translation gives CASSLGATNEKLFF. The full variable domain, its missing parts supplied by reference TRBV7-6 and TRBJ1-4, is GAGVSQSPRYKVTKRGQDVALRCDPISGHVSLYWYRQALGQGPEFLTYFNYEAQQDKSGLPNDRFSAERPEGSISTLTIQRTEQRDSAMYRCASSLGATNEKLFFGSGTQLSVL.

Ten or more counts support this clonotype. The rearrangement links TRBV11-3 to TRBJ2-7, with D unresolved. V was cut by 0 bases and J by 2 bases, with 8 bases left in between. In germline, CDR1 is SGHNT, CDR2 YENEEA. The CDR3 extends over 14 amino acids. CDR3 DNA: TGTGCCAGCAGCTTAGAATATGGACCCTACGAGCAGTACTTC. Protein product: CASSLEYGPYEQYF.

This clonotype was detected only a few times. CDR3 nucleotides: TGTGCCAGCAGGGCTGGACAGGGGAGAAATCAGCCCCAGCATTTT. Amino acids: CASRAGQGRNQPQHF. The chain combines TRBV2 with TRBJ1-5, with 9 bases aligning to TRBD1. The CDR3 has 15 amino acids. V lost 6 bases and J lost 4; bases outside the gene matches: 7. Germline V gene lookup returns CDR1 SNHLY and CDR2 FYNNEI.

This chain joins TRBV4-1 and TRBJ1-6; TRBD1 aligns across 7 bases. The CDR3 consists of 16 residues. Unmatched junction bases numbered 5, after V lost 1 base and J lost 5 bases. Germline V gene data show CDR1 as MGHRA and CDR2 as YSYEKL. The CDR3 is CASSQGATGNNSPLHF. The CDR3 DNA reads as TGCGCCAGCAGCCAAGGTGCGACAGGGAATAATTCACCCCTCCACTTT.

A word on this clonotype: A much larger clonotype is one base distant, so this may be a read error. The chain is built from TRBV7-2 and TRBJ1-2, with unresolved D. CDR1 and CDR2 from the germline V gene are SGHTA and FQGNSA. CDR3 size: 13 residues. CDR3 amino acids: CASSPQQSYGYAF. Written as DNA, the CDR3 is TGTGCCAGCAGCCCCCAACAGTCCTATGGCTACGCCTTC. Complete variable domain (other parts from reference TRBV7-2 and TRBJ1-2): GAGVSQSPSNKVTEKGKDVELRCDPISGHTALYWYRQSLGQGLEFLIYFQGNSAPDKSGLPSDRFSAERTGGSVSTLTIQRTQQEDSAVYLCASSPQQSYGYAFGSGTRLTVV.

This clonotype has only a few counts. The rearrangement links TRBV6-2 or TRBV6-3 to TRBJ2-1; D is possibly TRBD1 (5 bases). Trimming left V 5 bases short and J 0 bases short, with 14 bases between. CDR1 MNHEY and CDR2 SVGEGT come from the germline V gene. CDR3 length: 16 amino acids. The CDR3 DNA reads TGTGCCAGCAGTCCCCCAGGGATCCGCTCCTACAATGAGCAGTTCTTC. This encodes CASSPPGIRSYNEQFF.